These 30 T cell receptor beta chains share one sample of origin, sequenced in a study of shared clonotypes between healthy human individuals. The repertoire was sequenced with immunoSEQ multiplex PCR; TCRdb's copy has only in-frame clones and lacks some. The sample carries roughly 2.2 million clones, just under 95% recorded once. The sequenced material came from naive CD4+ T cells from PBMCs. Described subset: CD45RA+ positively selected. The receptors originated from a man between 18 and 29 years old in good health. Some clones in this sample may be carry-over from other donors' samples.

The V and J genes are TRBV7-2 and TRBJ1-2, with D perhaps TRBD1 (5 bases). Trimming pared 1 base from V and 0 bases from J, leaving 15 bases between. Germline-derived CDR1 and CDR2 are SGHTA and FQGNSA. This CDR3 has 17 residues. CDR3 loop: CASSLVVAGFANYGYTF. CDR3 DNA sequence: TGTGCCAGCAGCTTAGTGGTGGCAGGGTTTGCTAACTATGGCTACACCTTC.

The V call is TRBV5-1, the J call TRBJ2-1; D is undetermined. Germline CDR1 SGHRS, CDR2 YFSETQ. The CDR3 runs to 16 residues. The V gene lost 0 bases and the J gene lost 2 bases, with 12 bases spanning the gap. The CDR3 region is CASSLANSPAYNEQFF. CDR3 coding DNA: TGCGCCAGCAGCTTGGCCAACAGTCCGGCCTACAATGAGCAGTTCTTC.

V gene TRBV6-5 combines with J gene TRBJ1-2; 8 positions match TRBD1. The junction had 7 bases not matched to a gene; V was cut back by 6 bases and J by 4 bases. Germline V gene data show CDR1 as MNHEY and CDR2 as SVGAGI. CDR3 length: 14 amino acids. Here the CDR3 DNA reads TGTGCCAGCAGGACAGGGGTGGCGAGCTATGGCTACACCTTC. It codes for CASRTGVASYGYTF.

Comment on this clone: Other nucleotide sequences from this sample produce the same CDR3. The chain carries TRBV29-1 and TRBJ1-5; D is unresolved. The CDR3 has 12 residues. Trimming shortened V by 4 bases and J by 7 bases, and 11 bases separated the two germline ends. Germline V gives CDR1 SQVTM, CDR2 ANQGSEA. CDR3 in amino acids: CSVGGLGQPQHF. The CDR3 coding sequence is TGCAGCGTTGGAGGGCTAGGCCAGCCCCAGCATTTT.

The chain has TRBV7-3 and TRBJ2-3, with TRBD2 identical over 7 bases. The V gene end was trimmed by 0 bases and the J gene end by 1 base; junction bases not matched to a gene: 7. CDR1 and CDR2 (germline): SGHTA, FQGTGA. The CDR3 consists of 17 residues. The CDR3 sequence: CASSLTRAGSGTDTQYF. CDR3 sequence (DNA): TGTGCCAGCAGCTTAACGCGAGCGGGGAGCGGCACAGATACGCAGTATTTT.

This chain joins TRBV28 and TRBJ1-2; D remains unclear. Trimming removed 3 bases from V and 5 bases from J, with 7 bases in between. The CDR3 is made up of 12 amino acids. CDR1 and CDR2 (germline): MDHEN, SYDVKM. The CDR3 sequence is CASSFGLYGYTF. CDR3 nucleotide sequence: TGTGCCAGCAGTTTTGGGCTGTATGGCTACACCTTC.

The chain joins TRBV5-6 to TRBJ1-4; 8 nucleotides agree with TRBD1. The germline V gene encodes CDR1 SGHDT and CDR2 YYEEEE. The V segment lost 4 bases and the J segment 4 bases; nucleotides outside the gene matches: 3. The CDR3 consists of 14 residues. CDR3 sequence (DNA): TGTGCCAGCAGCCGCAGGGGGCATAATGAAAAACTGTTTTTT. This translates into CASSRRGHNEKLFF.

The chain carries TRBV4-1 and TRBJ1-1; TRBD1 matches 9 bases. Trimming cost V 4 bases and J 5 bases; bases outside gene matches: 11. This CDR3 comprises 16 residues. Germline CDR1 is MGHRA and CDR2 is YSYEKL. The CDR3 DNA reads TGCGCCAGCAGCCCTCGGGGGACAGGGTCGGGGACTGAAGCTTTCTTT. This encodes CASSPRGTGSGTEAFF.

This chain uses TRBV29-1 with TRBJ2-1; 7 bases fit TRBD2. Trimming at V came to 3 bases and at J to 7 bases, leaving 18 bases not matched to a gene. Germline V gene data show CDR1 as SQVTM and CDR2 as ANQGSEA. The CDR3 is 17 residues long. CDR3 in amino acids: CSVEGRAGRIGRNEQFF. Here the CDR3 DNA reads TGCAGCGTTGAGGGCAGGGCCGGACGAATCGGGAGGAATGAGCAGTTCTTC.

This chain joins TRBV18 and TRBJ2-5, with a tentative D call TRBD2 (5 bases). Germline CDR1 reads KGHSH; CDR2 reads LQKENI. This CDR3 comprises 14 residues. V shed 1 base and J shed 2 bases, with 8 bases lying between them. CDR3 in amino acids: CASSPRSVQETQYF. CDR3 sequence (DNA): TGTGCCAGCTCACCACGTAGCGTTCAAGAGACCCAGTACTTC.

The CDR3 coding sequence is TGTGCCAGCAGCTCGACTGAAAAAGGGTATTTT. Translated: CASSSTEKGYF. This chain links TRBV7-9 with TRBJ2-3; D gene unclear. The germline gives CDR1 SEHNR, CDR2 FQNEAQ (reference sequence). This CDR3 region has 11 residues. V shed 4 bases and J shed 14 bases, with 13 bases lying between them. Full variable domain (outside the CDR3, taken from reference TRBV7-9 and TRBJ2-3): DTGVSQNPRHKITKRGQNVTFRCDPISEHNRLYWYRQTLGQGPEFLTYFQNEAQLEKSRLLSDRFSAERPKGSFSTLEIQRTEQGDSAMYLCASSSTEKGYFGPGTRLTVL.

Concerning this clone itself: Other DNA sequences from this sample encode an identical CDR3 as well. J is TRBJ1-4 and V is TRBV18; TRBD1 aligns across 12 bases. Germline CDR1 and CDR2: KGHSH and LQKENI. Losses at the gene ends were 2 bases for V and 8 bases for J; bases not matched to a gene: 0. The CDR3 extends over 14 amino acids. The CDR3 DNA follows: TGTGCCAGCTCACCAGGGACAGGGGGCGAAAAACTGTTTTTT. This encodes CASSPGTGGEKLFF.

The V gene is TRBV4-3, the J gene TRBJ1-2; D may be TRBD1 (6 bases). The CDR3 runs 15 residues. Between the trimmed V and J ends, which lost 1 base and 4 bases, there was a span of 13 bases. Germline V gives CDR1 LGHNA, CDR2 YSLEER. The CDR3 coding sequence is TGCGCCAGCAGCCAAGCGTTACAGGGACCCTATGGCTACACCTTC. Translation: CASSQALQGPYGYTF.

This sequence joins TRBV14 and TRBJ2-1; TRBD1 matches at 8 bases. With V trimmed by 4 bases and J by 5 bases, 10 bases remained unmatched. From germline, CDR1 is SGHDN and CDR2 FVKESK. The length of the CDR3 is 16 residues. The CDR3 DNA reads TGTGCCAGCAGCCCGACCGGGACAGGAGGCAACAATGAGCAGTTCTTC. It translates to CASSPTGTGGNNEQFF.

The chain recombines TRBV13 with TRBJ2-3; D could derive from TRBD1 or TRBD2 (5 bases each). Trimming left V 5 bases short and J 6 bases short, with 21 bases between. This CDR3 has 16 residues. Germline CDR1 reads PRHDT; CDR2 reads FYEKMQ (reference sequence). As DNA, the CDR3 is TGTGCCAGCAGCCGCGAGCGGCAGGGATGGTTGGATACGCAGTATTTT. This encodes CASSRERQGWLDTQYF.

This chain connects TRBV2 to TRBJ1-2, with a weak D call TRBD1 (6 bases). This CDR3 contains 13 residues. With 1 base removed from V and 8 bases from J, the gap between germline ends came to 11 bases. Germline lookup yields CDR1 SNHLY and CDR2 FYNNEI. The DNA for the CDR3 is TGTGCCAGCAGTGAAGTGGGGGCGGCCGGCTACACCTTC. Its protein product is CASSEVGAAGYTF.

This chain joins TRBV4-3 and TRBJ1-5, with D unclear. The CDR3 length is 15 residues. Germline CDR1 is LGHNA and CDR2 is YSLEER. V lost 1 base and J lost 6, with 13 bases in between. The DNA of the CDR3 is TGCGCCAGCAGCCAAGTTCTTTCTCAATTTCAGCCCCAGCATTTT. Its translation is CASSQVLSQFQPQHF.

A remark on this clone: The same CDR3 is also encoded by other DNA sequences in this sample. The chain recombines TRBV5-1 with TRBJ2-1, with a tentative D call TRBD1 (6 bases). This CDR3 has 16 residues. Deletions cut 0 bases from V and 1 base from J, with 11 bases between. In germline, CDR1 is SGHRS, CDR2 YFSETQ. CDR3 region: CASSLGDRGSYNEQFF. In nucleotides, the CDR3 is TGCGCCAGCAGCTTGGGGGATAGGGGGTCCTACAATGAGCAGTTCTTC.

The V gene is TRBV15, the J gene TRBJ2-7, with 7 positions matching TRBD1. This CDR3 contains 14 residues. CDR1 and CDR2 from the germline V gene are LNHNV and YYDKDF (reference sequence). V shed 5 bases, J shed 3 bases, and the junction held 7 bases outside the gene matches. For the CDR3, the DNA is TGTGCCACCAGCCAGGGACAGTGGGACTACGAGCAGTACTTC. It codes for CATSQGQWDYEQYF.

The chain has TRBV7-7 and TRBJ1-2, with D hard to call. Germline CDR1 SSHAT, CDR2 FNYEAQ (reference sequence). The ends were cut back, 5 bases at V and 5 bases at J, with 24 bases in the middle. The CDR3 extends over 17 amino acids. The CDR3 DNA sequence: TGTGCCAGCAGCCGCGCCGGGAACAGCTTTGTACGGTATGGCTACACCTTC. It is translated as CASSRAGNSFVRYGYTF.

J is TRBJ2-7 and V is TRBV7-3; 10 bases fit TRBD2. V dropped 5 bases and J dropped 3; count of bases not matched to a gene: 10. Germline values: CDR1 SGHTA, CDR2 FQGTGA. The CDR3 is 16 residues long. As DNA, the CDR3 is TGTGCCAGCAGCCTACGTACTAGCGGGACACACTACGAGCAGTACTTC. Amino acids: CASSLRTSGTHYEQYF.

V gene TRBV6-1 combines with J gene TRBJ1-2; D is unresolved. V was clipped by 6 bases and J by 7 bases, with 12 bases between them. The germline V gene has CDR1 MNHNS and CDR2 SASEGT. CDR3 length: 12 amino acids. In DNA form, the CDR3 reads TGTGCCAGCAGGGAGCGACTGTTTGGCTACACCTTC. This codes for CASRERLFGYTF.

The chain joins TRBV18 to TRBJ2-7; either TRBD1 or TRBD2 may fit D (5 bases each). The V end lost 3 bases, the J end lost 4 bases, and 16 bases lay between the germline ends. Germline V CDR1 and CDR2: KGHSH, LQKENI. CDR3 size: 15 residues. CDR3 amino acids: CASSPRDRNGYEQYF. CDR3 DNA: TGTGCCAGCTCACCCCGGGACCGAAACGGGTACGAGCAGTACTTC.

The gene calls are TRBV5-1 and TRBJ2-1; D unresolved. CDR3 size: 11 residues. V was cut by 5 bases and J by 5 bases, with 5 bases left in between. Germline V gene sequence: CDR1 SGHRS, CDR2 YFSETQ. The CDR3 nucleotides are TGCGCCAGCAGAAAGAACAATGAGCAGTTCTTC. Translated: CASRKNNEQFF.

J is TRBJ2-7 and V is TRBV5-1, with 9 bases fitting TRBD2. V lost 2 bases to trimming and J lost 5 bases; unmatched junction nucleotides: 14. Germline CDR1 is SGHRS and CDR2 is YFSETQ. CDR3 length: 17 residues. As DNA, the CDR3 is TGCGCCAGCAGCTTTTACCCTCTCGGGGCGGGAGGGCACGAGCAGTACTTC. Protein product: CASSFYPLGAGGHEQYF.

This clone showed up just once. The chain combines TRBV28 with TRBJ2-7; D call uncertain. Germline V lookup: CDR1 MDHEN, CDR2 SYDVKM. Trimming took 8 bases from V and 0 from J, leaving 5 bases between them. The CDR3 contains 11 residues. Here the CDR3 DNA reads TGTGCCAGCGATAACTCCTACGAGCAGTACTTC. Translating gives CASDNSYEQYF.

The chain carries TRBV15 and TRBJ2-7, with 7 nucleotides matching TRBD2. Germline CDR1 is LNHNV and CDR2 is YYDKDF (reference sequence). The CDR3 is 18 residues long. V lost 0 bases to trimming and J lost 1 base; unmatched junction nucleotides: 12. The CDR3 protein is CATSRESGIGPLSYEQYF. The CDR3 nucleotides are TGTGCCACCAGCAGAGAAAGCGGGATAGGTCCCCTTTCCTACGAGCAGTACTTC.

In regard to this clone: Other DNA sequences from this sample encode an identical CDR3 as well. The chain carries TRBV20-1 and TRBJ2-3; TRBD1 might be the D (5 bases). Per the germline V gene, CDR1 is DFQATT and CDR2 is SNEGSKA (reference sequence). The CDR3 extends over 11 amino acids. Trimming pared 3 bases from V and 5 bases from J, leaving 6 bases between. The CDR3 protein is CSASQGDTQYF. The CDR3 DNA reads TGCAGTGCTAGTCAGGGAGATACGCAGTATTTT.

The V gene is TRBV5-1, the J gene TRBJ2-3; D unclear. This CDR3 has 12 residues. V was cut by 2 bases and J by 3 bases, with 4 bases left in between. From germline, CDR1 is SGHRS and CDR2 YFSETQ. DNA for the CDR3: TGCGCCAGCAGCTTCCCTACAGATACGCAGTATTTT. Its translation is CASSFPTDTQYF.

For this clone: Other DNA sequences in this sample translate to the same CDR3. The chain couples TRBV27 to TRBJ2-1; 13 positions match TRBD2. The CDR3 has 15 amino acids. CDR1 is MNHEY and CDR2 is SMNVEV in the germline V gene (reference sequence). The V segment lost 5 bases and the J segment 3 bases; nucleotides outside the gene matches: 1. CDR3 DNA: TGTGCCAGCAGTAGGACTAGCGGGGGCTACAATGAGCAGTTCTTC. Its translation is CASSRTSGGYNEQFF.